A single sample gave rise to the 8 T cell receptor beta chains below, sequenced in a study of Tregs in tolerant kidney transplant recipients. Related graft donors supplied nonmyeloablative bone marrow transplants, and mixed chimerism was transient. Clones were sequenced by immunoSEQ multiplex PCR, and TCRdb holds only the in-frame ones, with some missing. This table has approximately 82,000 clones, 93% appearing once. The sample here was CD4+ T cells from blood (PBMCs), taken 12 months after the transplant. These receptors were taken from a human patient who received a combined kidney and bone marrow transplant. Some T cells may be the graft donor's.

The CDR3 loop reads CASSGRVIGTDTQYF. DNA for the CDR3: TGTGCCAGCAGCGGGAGGGTTATTGGGACAGATACGCAGTATTTT. The chain couples TRBV4-2 to TRBJ2-3, with 7 bases matching TRBD2. V was clipped by 5 bases and J by 3 bases; unmatched bases: 8. This CDR3 contains 15 residues. The germline CDR1 and CDR2 sequences are LGHNA and YNFKEQ.

The V call is TRBV30, the J call TRBJ2-7, with D unresolved. This CDR3 region has 11 residues. Trimming took off 2 bases at V and 3 bases at J, with 5 bases between the two ends. Germline assignment: CDR1 GTSNPN and CDR2 SVGIG (reference sequence). The CDR3 DNA is TGTGCCTGGAGTTTCAGCTACGAGCAGTACTTC. It yields the protein CAWSFSYEQYF.

CDR3 nucleotides: TGTGCCAGCAGCCTAGAGGGGGTGAATTCACCCCTCCACTTT. This translates into CASSLEGVNSPLHF. The rearrangement joins TRBV28 to TRBJ1-6, with D possibly TRBD1 on 6 matching bases. Germline CDR1 and CDR2: MDHEN and SYDVKM. The CDR3 is 14 amino acids. Trimming removed 6 bases at V and 7 bases at J, with 13 bases between.

The rearrangement uses TRBV7-6 and TRBJ2-5; D not certain. V gave up 0 bases and J gave up 3 bases, with 5 bases separating them. Germline assignment: CDR1 SGHVS and CDR2 FNYEAQ. The CDR3 has 13 residues. CDR3: CASSLARKETQYF. The CDR3 DNA reads TGTGCCAGCAGCTTAGCGAGGAAAGAGACCCAGTACTTC. Drawing the rest from reference TRBV7-6 and TRBJ2-5, the complete variable domain is GAGVSQSPRYKVTKRGQDVALRCDPISGHVSLYWYRQALGQGPEFLTYFNYEAQQDKSGLPNDRFSAERPEGSISTLTIQRTEQRDSAMYRCASSLARKETQYFGPGTRLLVL.

The V and J genes are TRBV11-2 and TRBJ2-1, with D maybe TRBD2 (6 bases). This CDR3 has 18 residues. V was trimmed by 4 bases and J by 5 bases, leaving 24 bases between them. From germline, CDR1 is SGHAT and CDR2 FQNNGV. The CDR3 nucleotides read TGTGCCAGCAGCTCGTGGGGGGTGGAGCGGGCACGGCACAATGAGCAGTTCTTC. Amino acids: CASSSWGVERARHNEQFF.

This clone occurred once. This chain links TRBV10-3 with TRBJ2-1; 12 bases fit TRBD1. From germline, CDR1 is ENHRY and CDR2 SYGVKD. Trimming cost V 6 bases and J 7 bases; bases outside gene matches: 13. There are 17 residues in the CDR3. The CDR3 bases are TGTGCCATCAGCGGGGGCGGGACAGGGGGCTTCTGGAATGAGCAGTTCTTC. This encodes CAISGGGTGGFWNEQFF.

The V call is TRBV6-5, the J call TRBJ2-1, with 7 bases fitting TRBD2. V shed 4 bases, J shed 7 bases, and the junction held 10 bases outside the gene matches. CDR3 size: 15 residues. Germline V gene data show CDR1 as MNHEY and CDR2 as SVGAGI. In nucleotides, the CDR3 is TGTGCCAGCAGTTTTTACCCCGGGACTACGAATGAGCAGTTCTTC. This sequence encodes CASSFYPGTTNEQFF.

This clone was observed a single time. This chain links TRBV19 with TRBJ2-5; D is uncertain. The CDR3 has 14 residues. Trimming cost V 4 bases and J 7 bases, with 16 bases left between them. Per the germline V gene, CDR1 is LNHDA and CDR2 is SQIVND (reference sequence). The CDR3 DNA sequence: TGTGCCAGTAGTACCCCCTTGGGCGCCAGGACCCAGTACTTC. Translating it yields CASSTPLGARTQYF. Supplemented by reference TRBV19 and TRBJ2-5, the full variable domain reads DGGITQSPKYLFRKEGQNVTLSCEQNLNHDAMYWYRQDPGQGLRLIYYSQIVNDFQKGDIAEGYSVSREKKESFPLTVTSAQKNPTAFYLCASSTPLGARTQYFGPGTRLLVL.